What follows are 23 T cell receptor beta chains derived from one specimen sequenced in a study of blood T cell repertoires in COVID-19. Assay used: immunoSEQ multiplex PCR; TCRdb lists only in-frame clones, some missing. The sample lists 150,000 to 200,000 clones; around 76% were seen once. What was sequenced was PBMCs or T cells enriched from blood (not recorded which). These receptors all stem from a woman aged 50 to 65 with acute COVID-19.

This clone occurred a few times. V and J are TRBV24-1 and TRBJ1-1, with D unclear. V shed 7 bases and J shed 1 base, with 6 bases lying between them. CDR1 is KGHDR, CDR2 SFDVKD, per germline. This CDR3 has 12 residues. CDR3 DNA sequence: TGTGCCACCAGGGGCACGAACACTGAAGCTTTCTTT. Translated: CATRGTNTEAFF.

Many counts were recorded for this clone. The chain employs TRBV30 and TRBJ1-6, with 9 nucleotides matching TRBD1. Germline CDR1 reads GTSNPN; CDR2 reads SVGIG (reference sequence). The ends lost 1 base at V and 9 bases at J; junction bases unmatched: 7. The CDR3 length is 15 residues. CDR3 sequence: CAWSAPDRGGSPLHF. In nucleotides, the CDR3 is TGTGCCTGGAGTGCCCCGGACAGGGGTGGTTCACCCCTCCACTTT.

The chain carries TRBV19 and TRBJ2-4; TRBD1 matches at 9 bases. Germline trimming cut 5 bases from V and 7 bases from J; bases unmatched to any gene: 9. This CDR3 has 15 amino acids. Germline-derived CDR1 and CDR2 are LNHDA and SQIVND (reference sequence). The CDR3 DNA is TGTGCCAGTAGTCCCTCACAGGGGGCTACGAACATTCAGTACTTC. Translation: CASSPSQGATNIQYF.

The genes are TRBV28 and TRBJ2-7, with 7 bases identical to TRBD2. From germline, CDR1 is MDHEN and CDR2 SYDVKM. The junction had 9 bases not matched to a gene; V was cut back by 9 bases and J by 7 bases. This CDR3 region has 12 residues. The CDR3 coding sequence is TGTGCCAGGGATGGCCCGGGGGGAGAGCAGTACGTC. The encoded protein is CARDGPGGEQYV.

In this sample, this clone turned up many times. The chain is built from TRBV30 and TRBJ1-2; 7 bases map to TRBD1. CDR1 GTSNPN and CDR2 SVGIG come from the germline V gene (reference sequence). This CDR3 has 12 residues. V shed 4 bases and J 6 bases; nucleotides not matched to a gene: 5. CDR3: CAWNRGGDGYTF. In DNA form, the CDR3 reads TGTGCCTGGAACAGGGGTGGGGATGGCTACACCTTC.

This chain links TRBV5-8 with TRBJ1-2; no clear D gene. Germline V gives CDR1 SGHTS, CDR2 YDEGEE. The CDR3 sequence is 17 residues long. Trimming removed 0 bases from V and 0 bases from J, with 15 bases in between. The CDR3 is CASSLAKVRGANYGYTF. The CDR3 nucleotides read TGTGCCAGCAGCTTGGCCAAGGTACGGGGAGCTAACTATGGCTACACCTTC.

DNA for the CDR3: TGCGCCAGCAGTAGACTAGCGGGGATAGATACGCAGTATTTT. It encodes CASSRLAGIDTQYF. The rearrangement links TRBV10-1 to TRBJ2-3; TRBD2 matches at 11 bases. Losses at the gene ends were 5 bases for V and 5 bases for J; bases not matched to a gene: 3. Germline V gene sequence: CDR1 WNHNN, CDR2 SYGVQD (reference sequence). CDR3 length: 14 residues.

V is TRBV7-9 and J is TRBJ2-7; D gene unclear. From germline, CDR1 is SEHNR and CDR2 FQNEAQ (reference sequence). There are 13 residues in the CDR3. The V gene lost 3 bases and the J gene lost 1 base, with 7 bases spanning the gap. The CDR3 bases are TGTGCCAGCAGCTTCCTAGATTCCTACGAGCAGTACGTC. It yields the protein CASSFLDSYEQYV.

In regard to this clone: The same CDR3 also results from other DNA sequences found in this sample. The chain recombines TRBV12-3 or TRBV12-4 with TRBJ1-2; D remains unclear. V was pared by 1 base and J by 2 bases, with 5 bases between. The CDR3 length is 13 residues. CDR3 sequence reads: CASSLGQNYGYTF. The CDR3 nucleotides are TGTGCCAGCAGTTTAGGGCAGAACTATGGCTACACCTTC.

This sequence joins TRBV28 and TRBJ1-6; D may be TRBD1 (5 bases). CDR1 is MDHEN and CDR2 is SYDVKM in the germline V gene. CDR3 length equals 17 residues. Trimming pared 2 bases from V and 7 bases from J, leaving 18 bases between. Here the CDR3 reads CASSLLPRGWINSPLHF. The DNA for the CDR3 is TGTGCCAGCAGTTTACTTCCCCGGGGGTGGATAAATTCACCCCTCCACTTT.

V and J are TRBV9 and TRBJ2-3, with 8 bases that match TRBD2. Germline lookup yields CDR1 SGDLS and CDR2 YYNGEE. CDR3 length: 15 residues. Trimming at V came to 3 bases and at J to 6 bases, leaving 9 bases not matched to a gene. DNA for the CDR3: TGTGCCAGCAGCGCCTCGGGGGGGGGCTCGGATACGCAGTATTTT. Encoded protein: CASSASGGGSDTQYF.

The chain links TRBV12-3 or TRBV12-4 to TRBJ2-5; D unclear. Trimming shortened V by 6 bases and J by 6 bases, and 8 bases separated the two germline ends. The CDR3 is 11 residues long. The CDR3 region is CASRQQKTQYF. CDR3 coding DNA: TGTGCCAGCAGACAACAGAAGACCCAGTACTTC.

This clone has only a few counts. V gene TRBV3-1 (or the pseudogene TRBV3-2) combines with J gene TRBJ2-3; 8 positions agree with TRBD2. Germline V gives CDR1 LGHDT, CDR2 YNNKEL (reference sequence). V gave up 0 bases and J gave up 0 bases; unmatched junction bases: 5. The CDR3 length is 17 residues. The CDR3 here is CASSQELAGGSTDTQYF. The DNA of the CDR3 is TGTGCCAGCAGCCAAGAGCTGGCGGGGGGTAGCACAGATACGCAGTATTTT.

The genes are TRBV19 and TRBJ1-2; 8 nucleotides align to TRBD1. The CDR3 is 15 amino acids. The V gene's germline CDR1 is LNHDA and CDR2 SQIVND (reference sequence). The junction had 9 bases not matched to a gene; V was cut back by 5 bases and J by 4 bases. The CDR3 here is CASSPMTGAGYGYTF. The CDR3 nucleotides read TGTGCCAGTAGTCCGATGACAGGGGCTGGCTATGGCTACACCTTC.

Here the CDR3 DNA reads TGTGCCAGCAGCGCGGCGGACAGCTCTGGAAACACCATATATTTT. It codes for CASSAADSSGNTIYF. This sequence joins TRBV7-2 and TRBJ1-3; weak D call: TRBD1 (6 bases). The CDR3 totals 15 residues. V was cut by 5 bases and J by 0 bases, with 11 bases left in between. Germline CDR1 and CDR2: SGHTA and FQGNSA.

This chain's CDR3 is CASHRDRDSPLHF. The CDR3 nucleotides read TGTGCCTCTCACCGGGACAGGGATTCACCCCTCCACTTT. The chain couples TRBV2 to TRBJ1-6; 9 nucleotides match TRBD1. This CDR3 is 13 amino acids long. The germline V gene encodes CDR1 SNHLY and CDR2 FYNNEI. The V segment lost 11 bases and the J segment 8 bases; nucleotides outside the gene matches: 7.

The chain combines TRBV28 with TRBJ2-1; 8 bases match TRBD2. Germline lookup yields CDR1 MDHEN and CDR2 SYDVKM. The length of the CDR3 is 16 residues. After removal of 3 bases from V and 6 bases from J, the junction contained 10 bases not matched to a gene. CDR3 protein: CASSFIASGGLNEQFF. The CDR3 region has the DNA TGTGCCAGCAGTTTTATAGCCAGCGGGGGCCTCAATGAGCAGTTCTTC.

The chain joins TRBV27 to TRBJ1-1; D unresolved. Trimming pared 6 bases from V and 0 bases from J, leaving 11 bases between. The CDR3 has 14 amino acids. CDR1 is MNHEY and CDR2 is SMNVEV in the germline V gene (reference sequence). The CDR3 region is CASRSGGLNTEAFF. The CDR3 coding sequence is TGTGCCAGCAGAAGCGGAGGCTTGAACACTGAAGCTTTCTTT.

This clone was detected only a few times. Here the CDR3 DNA reads TGTGCCAGCAGTAACAGGGGCCCCACCTATGGCTACACCTTC. Residues: CASSNRGPTYGYTF. The chain couples TRBV2 to TRBJ1-2; 7 positions match TRBD1. This CDR3 is built from 14 residues. CDR1 SNHLY and CDR2 FYNNEI come from the germline V gene. Unmatched junction bases numbered 7, after V lost 5 bases and J lost 4 bases.

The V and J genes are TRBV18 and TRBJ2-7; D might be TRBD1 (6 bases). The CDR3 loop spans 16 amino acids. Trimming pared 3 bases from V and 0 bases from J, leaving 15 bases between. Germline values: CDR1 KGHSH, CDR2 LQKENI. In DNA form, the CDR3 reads TGTGCCAGCTCACCTTCTTTCACAGGGAGCTCCTACGAGCAGTACGTC. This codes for CASSPSFTGSSYEQYV.

The CDR3 is CASRGQGPYEQYV. CDR3 in DNA: TGTGCCAGCAGGGGACAGGGCCCCTACGAGCAGTACGTC. The V gene is TRBV27, the J gene TRBJ2-7; TRBD1 aligns across 9 bases. In germline, CDR1 is MNHEY, CDR2 SMNVEV (reference sequence). The ends lost 6 bases at V and 2 bases at J; junction bases unmatched: 2. The CDR3 totals 13 residues.

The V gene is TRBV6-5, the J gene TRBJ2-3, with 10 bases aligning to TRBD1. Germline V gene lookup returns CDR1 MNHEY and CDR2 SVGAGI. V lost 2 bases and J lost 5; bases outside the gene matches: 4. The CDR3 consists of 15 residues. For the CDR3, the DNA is TGTGCCAGCAGTTACACGACAGGGGGCAAAGATACGCAGTATTTT. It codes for CASSYTTGGKDTQYF.

CDR3 sequence reads: CASSFGQGDYGYTF. In nucleotides, the CDR3 is TGTGCCAGCAGCTTCGGACAGGGTGACTATGGCTACACCTTC. V is TRBV7-2 and J is TRBJ1-2; 8 nucleotides agree with TRBD1. Losses at the gene ends were 3 bases for V and 3 bases for J; bases not matched to a gene: 3. This CDR3 contains 14 residues. The germline gives CDR1 SGHTA, CDR2 FQGNSA.